This T cell receptor beta chain was identified during a study of cytomegalovirus exposure and HLA in healthy donors. There are 16 residues in the CDR3. V gave up 5 bases and J gave up 4 bases; unmatched junction bases: 7. CDR1 is SNHLY, CDR2 FYNNEI, per germline. On this clone: Its antigen is as yet unknown.

Broader study findings: Published work reported that the classifier diagnosed cytomegalovirus status with high specificity and sensitivity. Accurate HLA-A and HLA-B prediction from TCR beta sequences was reported for most subjects. A later analysis showed that HLA-associated TCR beta chains had undergone more clonal expansion than equally common others.

With 60 Vbeta and 13 Jbeta primers, the PCR was carried out. Sequencing was performed with immunoSEQ multiplex PCR; in TCRdb, only in-frame clones are kept and a portion is missing. The sample lists under 100,000 clones; less than 65% were seen once. This sequence was found in a woman in her 30s in good health and CMV-seropositive. The J gene is TRBJ2-2, the V gene TRBV2; 10 bases agree with TRBD2. The specimen sequenced was PBMCs. The CDR3 region has the DNA TGTGCCAGCAGTTCTAGCGGGGGTGGTATCACCGGGGAGCTGTTTTTT. The encoded protein is CASSSSGGGITGELFF.